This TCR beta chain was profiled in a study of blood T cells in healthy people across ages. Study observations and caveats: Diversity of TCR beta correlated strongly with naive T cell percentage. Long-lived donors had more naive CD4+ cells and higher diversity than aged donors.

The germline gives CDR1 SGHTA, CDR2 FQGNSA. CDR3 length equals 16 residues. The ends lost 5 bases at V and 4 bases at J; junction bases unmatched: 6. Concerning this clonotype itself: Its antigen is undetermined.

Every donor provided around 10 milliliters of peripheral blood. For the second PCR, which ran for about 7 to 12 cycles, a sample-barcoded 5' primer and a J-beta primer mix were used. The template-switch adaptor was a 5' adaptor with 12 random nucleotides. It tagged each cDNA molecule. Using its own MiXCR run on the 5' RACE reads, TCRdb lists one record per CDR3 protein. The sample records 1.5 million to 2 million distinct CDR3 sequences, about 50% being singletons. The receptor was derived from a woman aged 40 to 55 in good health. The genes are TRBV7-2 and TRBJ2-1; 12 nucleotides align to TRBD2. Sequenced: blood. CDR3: CASSQGLAGLYNEQFF. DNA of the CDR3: TGTGCCAGCAGCCAAGGACTAGCGGGGCTTTACAATGAGCAGTTCTTC.